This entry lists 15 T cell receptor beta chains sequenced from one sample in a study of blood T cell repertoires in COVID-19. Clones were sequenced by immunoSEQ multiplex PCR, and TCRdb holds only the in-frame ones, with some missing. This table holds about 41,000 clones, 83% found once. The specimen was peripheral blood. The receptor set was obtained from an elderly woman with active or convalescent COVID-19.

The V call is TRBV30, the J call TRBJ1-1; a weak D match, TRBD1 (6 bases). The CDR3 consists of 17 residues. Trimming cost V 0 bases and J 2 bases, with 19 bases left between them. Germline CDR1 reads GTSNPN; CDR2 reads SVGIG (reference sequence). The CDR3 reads CAWSVSYTGQFNTEAFF. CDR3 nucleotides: TGTGCCTGGAGTGTGTCCTACACAGGGCAGTTCAACACTGAAGCTTTCTTT.

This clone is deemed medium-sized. CDR3 coding DNA: TGTGCCAGCAGTGAAGCGAGGTCTGATACGCAGTATTTT. Encoded protein: CASSEARSDTQYF. The chain uses TRBV2 and TRBJ2-3, with D unresolved. This CDR3 is built from 13 residues. CDR1 is SNHLY, CDR2 FYNNEI, per germline. V was cut by 0 bases and J by 6 bases, with 7 bases left in between.

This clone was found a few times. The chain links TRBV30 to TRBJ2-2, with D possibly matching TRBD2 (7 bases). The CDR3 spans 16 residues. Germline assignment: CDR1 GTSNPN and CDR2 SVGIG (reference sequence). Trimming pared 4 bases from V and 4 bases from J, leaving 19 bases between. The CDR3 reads CAWKPRGGFGTGELFF. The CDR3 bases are TGTGCCTGGAAGCCGAGGGGGGGTTTTGGCACCGGGGAGCTGTTTTTT.

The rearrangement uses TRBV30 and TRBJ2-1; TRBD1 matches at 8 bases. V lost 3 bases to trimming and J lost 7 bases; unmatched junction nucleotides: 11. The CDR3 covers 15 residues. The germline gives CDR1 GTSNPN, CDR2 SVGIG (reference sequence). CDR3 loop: CAWRSGAGGLNEQFF. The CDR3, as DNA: TGTGCCTGGAGATCTGGGGCAGGGGGCTTGAATGAGCAGTTCTTC.

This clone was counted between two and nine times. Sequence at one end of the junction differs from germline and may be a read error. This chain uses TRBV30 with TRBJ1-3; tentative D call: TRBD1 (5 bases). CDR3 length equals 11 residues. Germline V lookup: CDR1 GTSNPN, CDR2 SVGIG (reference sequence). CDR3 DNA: TGTGCCTGGAGTTCACTGGAGGGGAGTCGTTTT. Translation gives CAWSSLEGSRF.

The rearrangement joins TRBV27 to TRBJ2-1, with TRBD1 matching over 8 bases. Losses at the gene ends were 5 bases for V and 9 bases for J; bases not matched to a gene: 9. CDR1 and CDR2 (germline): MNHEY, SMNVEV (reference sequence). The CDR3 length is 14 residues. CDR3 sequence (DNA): TGTGCCAGCAGTCCACGGACAGGGACAGGTGAGCAGTTCTTC. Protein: CASSPRTGTGEQFF.

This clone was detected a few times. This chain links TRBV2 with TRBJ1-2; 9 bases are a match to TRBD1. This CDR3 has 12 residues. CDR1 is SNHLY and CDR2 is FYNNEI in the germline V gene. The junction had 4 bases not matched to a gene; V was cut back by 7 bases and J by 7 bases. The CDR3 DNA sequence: TGTGCCAGCAAAACAGGGGGCCGTGGCTACACCTTC. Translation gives CASKTGGRGYTF.

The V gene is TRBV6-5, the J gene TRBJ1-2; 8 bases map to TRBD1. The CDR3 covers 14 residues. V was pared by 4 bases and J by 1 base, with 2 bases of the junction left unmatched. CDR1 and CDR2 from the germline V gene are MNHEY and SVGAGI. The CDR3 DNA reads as TGTGCCAGCAGTTGGGACAGGAGTAACTATGGCTACACCTTC. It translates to CASSWDRSNYGYTF.

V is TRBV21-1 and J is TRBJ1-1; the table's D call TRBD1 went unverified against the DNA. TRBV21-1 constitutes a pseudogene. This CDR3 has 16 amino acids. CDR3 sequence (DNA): TGTGCCAGCAGCAAAGACGCTTCACCGAACAAGACTGAAGCTTTCTTT. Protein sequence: CASSKDASPNKTEAFF.

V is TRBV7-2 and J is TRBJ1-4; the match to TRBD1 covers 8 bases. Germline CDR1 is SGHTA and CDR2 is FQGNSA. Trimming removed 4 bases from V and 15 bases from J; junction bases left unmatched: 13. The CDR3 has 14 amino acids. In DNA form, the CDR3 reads TGTGCCAGCAGCTCCCCAGGACAGGGAAGGAGTGTGTTTTTT. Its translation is CASSSPGQGRSVFF.

In DNA form, the CDR3 reads TGTGCCAGCAGCCGTAGACAGCAGAACACCGGGGAGCTGTTTTTT. This gives the protein CASSRRQQNTGELFF. The gene calls are TRBV7-8 and TRBJ2-2, with D possibly being TRBD1 (5 bases). V dropped 5 bases and J dropped 1 base, with 11 bases sitting between them. Germline lookup yields CDR1 SGHVS and CDR2 FQNEAQ. The CDR3 is 15 residues long.

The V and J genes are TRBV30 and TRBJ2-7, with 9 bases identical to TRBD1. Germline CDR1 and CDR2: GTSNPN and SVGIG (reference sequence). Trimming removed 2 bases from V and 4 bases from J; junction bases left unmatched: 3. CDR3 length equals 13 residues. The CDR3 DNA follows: TGTGCCTGGAGTTTTGGACAGGGGTACGAGCAGTACTTC. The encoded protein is CAWSFGQGYEQYF. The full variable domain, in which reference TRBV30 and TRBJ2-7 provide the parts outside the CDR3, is SQTIHQWPATLVQPVGSPLSLECTVEGTSNPNLYWYRQAAGRGLQLLFYSVGIGQISSEVPQNLSASRPQDRQFILSSKKLLLSDSGFYLCAWSFGQGYEQYFGPGTRLTVT.

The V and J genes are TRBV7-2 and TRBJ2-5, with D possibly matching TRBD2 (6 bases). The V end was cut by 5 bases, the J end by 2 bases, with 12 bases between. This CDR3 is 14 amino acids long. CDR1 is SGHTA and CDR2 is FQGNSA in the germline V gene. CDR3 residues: CASSKSDYQETQYF. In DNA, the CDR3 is TGTGCCAGCAGCAAGTCGGACTATCAAGAGACCCAGTACTTC.

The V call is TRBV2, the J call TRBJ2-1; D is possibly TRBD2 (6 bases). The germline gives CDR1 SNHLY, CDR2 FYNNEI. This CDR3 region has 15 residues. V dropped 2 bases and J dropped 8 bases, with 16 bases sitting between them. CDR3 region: CASSESPGDWDEQFF. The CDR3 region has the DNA TGTGCCAGCAGTGAATCCCCGGGAGACTGGGATGAGCAGTTCTTC.

CDR3 sequence reads: CASRPGHPNTEAFF. CDR3 DNA: TGTGCCAGCAGACCAGGACACCCGAACACTGAAGCTTTCTTT. This chain uses TRBV28 with TRBJ1-1, with D possibly TRBD1 on 5 matching bases. Looked up from germline, CDR1 is MDHEN and CDR2 is SYDVKM. The CDR3 has 14 amino acids. V lost 6 bases and J 1 base, leaving 12 bases between the germline ends.